This T cell receptor beta chain was recorded in a study of response to subunit inactivated influenza vaccine. The V end lost 8 bases, the J end lost 2 bases, and 17 bases lay between the germline ends. The germline CDR1 and CDR2 sequences are KGHSH and LQKENI. This CDR3 is 15 amino acids long. TCRdb independently ran MiXCR on the RT-PCR reads; one entry per CDR3 protein. The sample includes about 520,000 distinct CDR3 sequences, approximately 7.7% of them seen just once. The sequencing here drew on PBMCs from blood, taken less than 30 months after vaccination. The source is a man between 50 and 69 years old who received an inactivated influenza vaccine. The chain couples TRBV18 to TRBJ2-3; D is unresolved. CDR3 sequence: CASNPVGTPTDTQYF. The CDR3 DNA reads TGTGCCAGCAACCCGGTGGGAACCCCCACAGATACGCAGTATTTT.